Presented here are 27 T cell receptor beta chains from one specimen sequenced in a study of T cell repertoires in cytomegalovirus infection. TCRdb ran MiXCR on the reads and lists one entry per CDR3 protein. Here the sample spans approximately 630,000 distinct CDR3 sequences, 20% to 30% being singletons. The material sequenced was CD8+ T cells from PBMCs. Receptors were obtained from a human donor in good health (CMV status not recorded). Some clones in this sample may be carry-over from other donors' samples.

This clonotype was observed many times. The chain is built from TRBV7-8 and TRBJ1-1; the D is unclear. From germline, CDR1 is SGHVS and CDR2 FQNEAQ. The CDR3 contains 15 residues. V lost 1 base and J 1 base, leaving 10 bases between the germline ends. CDR3 in amino acids: CASSLDGGENTEAFF. CDR3 bases: TGTGCCAGCAGCTTAGATGGTGGTGAGAACACTGAAGCTTTCTTT.

V and J are TRBV20-1 and TRBJ1-2; 7 positions match TRBD1. Trimming removed 3 bases from V and 8 bases from J; junction bases left unmatched: 12. The CDR3 sequence is 14 residues long. The germline CDR1 and CDR2 sequences are DFQATT and SNEGSKA (reference sequence). Here the CDR3 reads CSASEVGVTGGYTF. CDR3 in DNA: TGCAGTGCTAGTGAAGTAGGGGTGACAGGGGGCTACACCTTC.

This clonotype has at least ten counts. The V gene is TRBV4-3, the J gene TRBJ2-2; D is unresolved. The CDR3 consists of 15 residues. V lost 0 bases and J lost 1, with 6 bases in between. The germline gives CDR1 LGHNA, CDR2 YSLEER. In DNA, the CDR3 is TGCGCCAGCAGCCAAGATAAAGGGAACACCGGGGAGCTGTTTTTT. It codes for CASSQDKGNTGELFF.

In its sample, this clonotype was seen a few times. V gene TRBV7-2 combines with J gene TRBJ2-3, with 8 bases identical to TRBD2. J was trimmed by 3 bases and V by 3 bases; bases with no gene match: 11. Germline V CDR1 and CDR2: SGHTA, FQGNSA. CDR3 length: 17 amino acids. CDR3 DNA sequence: TGTGCCAGCAGCTTGTTTCATGCGGGGGGAGGAACAGATACGCAGTATTTT. This sequence encodes CASSLFHAGGGTDTQYF. The variable domain in full, with the rest retrieved from reference TRBV7-2 and TRBJ2-3, is GAGVSQSPSNKVTEKGKDVELRCDPISGHTALYWYRQSLGQGLEFLIYFQGNSAPDKSGLPSDRFSAERTGGSVSTLTIQRTQQEDSAVYLCASSLFHAGGGTDTQYFGPGTRLTVL.

This sequence joins TRBV20-1 and TRBJ1-6, with 7 bases fitting TRBD1. The CDR3 totals 16 residues. Trimming removed 4 bases from V and 0 bases from J; junction bases left unmatched: 6. Germline lookup yields CDR1 DFQATT and CDR2 SNEGSKA (reference sequence). CDR3 loop: CSAILRDSSYNSPLHF. In DNA form, the CDR3 reads TGCAGTGCTATACTACGGGACAGCTCCTATAATTCACCCCTCCACTTT.

The chain has TRBV20-1 and TRBJ2-2, with 11 bases lining up with TRBD1. Germline-derived CDR1 and CDR2 are DFQATT and SNEGSKA (reference sequence). The CDR3 is 13 residues long. The CDR3: CSSGQGDTGELFF. DNA for the CDR3: TGCAGCTCGGGACAGGGGGACACCGGGGAGCTGTTTTTT.

This clonotype has a count of ten or more. CDR3 protein: CASSPNLWGANTGELFF. DNA of the CDR3: TGTGCCAGCAGCCCGAATTTGTGGGGGGCAAACACCGGGGAGCTGTTTTTT. The chain links TRBV7-8 to TRBJ2-2; the D call may be TRBD1 or TRBD2 (6 bases each). Trimming removed 5 bases at V and 2 bases at J, with 18 bases between. Germline V lookup: CDR1 SGHVS, CDR2 FQNEAQ. The CDR3 is made up of 17 amino acids.

This clonotype has a count of ten or more. The CDR3 sequence: CASSTRDNSYEQYV. The CDR3 coding sequence is TGTGCCAGCAGTACCCGGGACAACTCCTACGAGCAGTACGTC. The rearrangement links TRBV6-1 to TRBJ2-7, with D possibly matching TRBD1 (6 bases). Germline V gives CDR1 MNHNS, CDR2 SASEGT. V was pared by 5 bases and J by 0 bases, with 11 bases between. CDR3 length equals 14 residues.

The chain has TRBV5-4 and TRBJ2-3; tentative D call: TRBD2 (5 bases). V lost 4 bases to trimming and J lost 4 bases, with 19 bases between them. The CDR3 loop spans 16 amino acids. Looked up from germline, CDR1 is SGHNT and CDR2 is YYREEE (reference sequence). The CDR3 coding sequence is TGTGCCAGCAGCCCGGACTCCCTCCCTTCCCCAGATACGCAGTATTTT. Protein: CASSPDSLPSPDTQYF.

This clonotype was observed many times. J is TRBJ2-1 and V is TRBV7-6; either TRBD1 or TRBD2 may fit D (5 bases each). Trimming removed 0 bases from V and 0 bases from J, with 9 bases in between. CDR1 and CDR2 (germline): SGHVS, FNYEAQ. This CDR3 spans 16 amino acids. This CDR3 reads CASSLAAGSSYNEQFF. CDR3 DNA sequence: TGTGCCAGCAGCTTAGCGGCAGGGAGCTCCTACAATGAGCAGTTCTTC.

The rearrangement joins TRBV13 to TRBJ2-2, with no clear D. This CDR3 contains 13 residues. Trimming took off 5 bases at V and 11 bases at J, with 15 bases between the two ends. Germline CDR1 is PRHDT and CDR2 is FYEKMQ (reference sequence). The CDR3: CASSPPLRDELFF. CDR3 coding DNA: TGTGCCAGCAGCCCACCGCTCCGCGATGAGCTGTTTTTT.

The V and J genes are TRBV6-5 and TRBJ2-3, with D uncertain. CDR3 length: 13 amino acids. Trimming pared 4 bases from V and 12 bases from J, leaving 17 bases between. Germline CDR1 is MNHEY and CDR2 is SVGAGI. CDR3 region: CASSSYLGAAQYF. The CDR3 coding sequence is TGTGCCAGCAGTTCTTACCTCGGAGCTGCCCAGTATTTT.

This sequence joins TRBV20-1 and TRBJ2-7; D is ambiguous. Germline CDR1 and CDR2: DFQATT and SNEGSKA (reference sequence). V was pared by 0 bases and J by 3 bases, with 9 bases between. The CDR3 is 13 amino acids. The CDR3: CSAREDTRYEQYF. For the CDR3, the DNA is TGCAGTGCTAGAGAGGATACCCGCTACGAGCAGTACTTC.

V is TRBV27 and J is TRBJ1-1; a weak D match, TRBD1 (6 bases). The germline V gene has CDR1 MNHEY and CDR2 SMNVEV (reference sequence). The V and J ends lost 5 bases and 3 bases respectively, with 13 bases between them. This CDR3 spans 14 amino acids. The CDR3 region has the DNA TGTGCCAGCAGTACCCAACAGGGTGACACTGAAGCTTTCTTT. This codes for CASSTQQGDTEAFF.

The sample holds a few counts of this clonotype. The rearrangement joins TRBV9 to TRBJ2-4, with 7 bases that match TRBD2. Germline trimming cut 3 bases from V and 1 base from J; bases unmatched to any gene: 1. In germline, CDR1 is SGDLS, CDR2 YYNGEE. There are 14 residues in the CDR3. CDR3 in DNA: TGTGCCAGCAGCGACGGGGGGGCCAAAAACATTCAGTACTTC. Protein product: CASSDGGAKNIQYF. Full variable domain (missing parts from reference TRBV9 and TRBJ2-4): DSGVTQTPKHLITATGQRVTLRCSPRSGDLSVYWYQQSLDQGLQFLIQYYNGEERAKGNILERFSAQQFPDLHSELNLSSLELGDSALYFCASSDGGAKNIQYFGAGTRLSVL.

As concerns this clonotype: Given a much more abundant clone one base away, this may be a read error. The CDR3 does not end in the conserved phenylalanine or tryptophan, so this is likely a read error. The chain employs TRBV28 and TRBJ2-3, with D tentatively TRBD1 (5 bases). CDR1 is MDHEN, CDR2 SYDVKM, per germline. This CDR3 has 18 residues. With 6 bases removed from V and 0 bases from J, the gap between germline ends came to 22 bases. The chain's CDR3 is CASSQGGAAFSSTDTQYS. CDR3 bases: TGTGCCAGCAGCCAGGGCGGTGCGGCATTCTCTAGCACAGATACGCAGTATTCT.

This clonotype was seen at least ten times. The chain couples TRBV7-9 to TRBJ2-7; D gene ambiguous. The CDR3 spans 12 residues. Per germline, CDR1 SEHNR and CDR2 FQNEAQ (reference sequence). Trimming removed 5 bases from V and 6 bases from J, with 11 bases in between. In DNA, the CDR3 is TGTGCCAGCAGCGCCTCTTGGGGCGAGCAGTACGTC. Protein product: CASSASWGEQYV.

This clonotype was detected ten times or more. The chain has TRBV7-2 and TRBJ2-5; 8 nucleotides agree with TRBD2. The V segment lost 5 bases and the J segment 0 bases; nucleotides outside the gene matches: 8. The CDR3 runs 16 residues. Per germline, CDR1 SGHTA and CDR2 FQGNSA. CDR3 loop: CASSGPLAGYQETQYF. The CDR3 nucleotides are TGTGCCAGCAGCGGGCCCCTAGCGGGTTACCAAGAGACCCAGTACTTC. Looking up the rest from reference TRBV7-2 and TRBJ2-5 gives the full variable domain: GAGVSQSPSNKVTEKGKDVELRCDPISGHTALYWYRQSLGQGLEFLIYFQGNSAPDKSGLPSDRFSAERTGGSVSTLTIQRTQQEDSAVYLCASSGPLAGYQETQYFGPGTRLLVL.

On this clonotype: At one of its ends the junction is not consistent with the germline gene, which may arise from a read error. The chain carries TRBV5-1 and TRBJ1-5; no clear D. The CDR3 is 13 amino acids. Germline V gives CDR1 SGHRS, CDR2 YFSETQ. CDR3 DNA sequence: TGCGCCAACAGCTTGGACCCCGTAGAGCCCCAGCATTTT. It yields the protein CANSLDPVEPQHF.

V gene TRBV6-5 combines with J gene TRBJ2-1; 11 positions match TRBD2. The junction had 10 bases not matched to a gene; V was cut back by 7 bases and J by 8 bases. CDR3 size: 15 residues. Germline V lookup: CDR1 MNHEY, CDR2 SVGAGI. The CDR3 DNA reads TGTGCCAGCAAATTAGCGGGGGGGCAAGAGTATGAGCAGTTCTTC. Translated: CASKLAGGQEYEQFF.

The chain uses TRBV20-1 and TRBJ1-3; possible D gene TRBD1, 6 bases. The CDR3 consists of 15 residues. Germline CDR1 reads DFQATT; CDR2 reads SNEGSKA (reference sequence). V lost 2 bases and J lost 0, with 11 bases in between. The CDR3 is CSARNRALSGNTIYF. As DNA, the CDR3 is TGCAGTGCTAGAAACAGGGCCCTCTCTGGAAACACCATATATTTT.

This clonotype was counted only a few times. This rearrangement joins TRBV7-9 to TRBJ1-6, with D possibly TRBD1 on 5 matching bases. The CDR3 consists of 15 residues. Looked up from germline, CDR1 is SEHNR and CDR2 is FQNEAQ (reference sequence). V was clipped by 1 base and J by 7 bases, with 11 bases between them. DNA for the CDR3: TGTGCCAGCAGCTTAGACGTTCGGGGGAATTCACCCCTCCACTTT. Residues: CASSLDVRGNSPLHF.

There are a few counts of this clonotype. The gene calls are TRBV29-1 and TRBJ2-7; 9 nucleotides line up with TRBD1. V trimming: 7 bases; J trimming: 4 bases; junction bases outside the gene matches: 17. This CDR3 spans 16 amino acids. Germline V lookup: CDR1 SQVTM, CDR2 ANQGSEA. Written as DNA, the CDR3 is TGCAGCGCTATCACGTCAACGGGACAGGGAACATACGAGCAGTACGTC. Translation: CSAITSTGQGTYEQYV.

This clonotype was detected ten times or more. The chain carries TRBV2 and TRBJ2-2; a weak D match, TRBD2 (5 bases). Trimming cost V 3 bases and J 2 bases, with 7 bases left between them. The germline V gene has CDR1 SNHLY and CDR2 FYNNEI. This CDR3 has 14 amino acids. The CDR3 DNA reads TGTGCCAGCAGTGACCTAGCTAACACCGGGGAGCTGTTTTTT. Residues: CASSDLANTGELFF.

This clonotype was detected a few times. The rearrangement uses TRBV13 and TRBJ1-4; D gene uncertain. Germline loops: CDR1 PRHDT, CDR2 FYEKMQ (reference sequence). Trimming took off 5 bases at V and 11 bases at J, with 18 bases between the two ends. CDR3 length equals 14 residues. The CDR3 nucleotides are TGTGCCAGCAGCCCCGATGAGGGAAAAGGGAAACTGTTTTTT. Its protein is CASSPDEGKGKLFF.

This clonotype was seen a handful of times. The rearrangement uses TRBV5-6 and TRBJ1-2; D is unresolved. This CDR3 spans 13 amino acids. Germline assignment: CDR1 SGHDT and CDR2 YYEEEE. With 0 bases removed from V and 6 bases from J, the gap between germline ends came to 9 bases. CDR3 region: CASSLGGRNGYTF. The CDR3 DNA is TGTGCCAGCAGCTTGGGGGGAAGGAATGGCTACACCTTC. Combining the CDR3 with reference TRBV5-6 and TRBJ1-2 gives the whole variable domain DAGVTQSPTHLIKTRGQQVTLRCSPKSGHDTVSWYQQALGQGPQFIFQYYEEEERQRGNFPDRFSGHQFPNYSSELNVNALLLGDSALYLCASSLGGRNGYTFGSGTRLTVV.

This clonotype was picked up one time. J is TRBJ1-3 and V is TRBV10-3; D is unclear. Trimming left V 6 bases short and J 0 bases short, with 12 bases between. The CDR3 covers 15 residues. Germline lookup yields CDR1 ENHRY and CDR2 SYGVKD. The CDR3 loop is CAISADTFSGNTIYF. In DNA, the CDR3 is TGTGCCATCAGCGCCGACACCTTCTCTGGAAACACCATATATTTT.